This TCR beta chain was captured by sequencing in a study of T cells in Graves' hyperthyroidism and ophthalmopathy. Study conclusions and caveats: The model made its ophthalmopathy prediction, and onset followed a median roughly 6.5 months later. Blood held most thyroid clonotypes expanded above 0.001 frequency. In simple terms, a model built on 13 V-J features told ophthalmopathy apart from stable hyperthyroidism.

Researchers took RNA transcripts and amplified the TCR beta CDR3 regions from them. The primer set for the first-round RT-PCR of the TCR CDR3 was HTBI. TCRdb itself ran the multiplex PCR reads through MiXCR, one entry per CDR3 protein. The table includes fewer than 650,000 distinct CDR3 sequences, under 15% detected once. This clonotype was counted a few times. Its antigen is undetermined. Patients having uncontrolled infection, another autoimmune disease, pregnancy or lactation were not included. The clonotype comes from a woman aged 40 to 50 with Graves' ophthalmopathy. What was sequenced was blood.

In nucleotides, the CDR3 is TGTGCCAGCAGTTTCCAAGGTTGGGCGGACGAGCAGTACTTC. Its protein is CASSFQGWADEQYF. The chain uses TRBV27 and TRBJ2-7; no definite D call. Trimming took 3 bases from V and 5 from J, leaving 14 bases between them. This CDR3 has 14 amino acids. Germline loops: CDR1 MNHEY, CDR2 SMNVEV (reference sequence).